These 26 T cell receptor beta chains originate from one sample sequenced in a study of OX40 agonist ivuxolimab in advanced cancers. The data were produced by immunoSEQ multiplex PCR, yet TCRdb's version contains in-frame clones alone and is incomplete. The data show approximately 87,000 clones, 88% seen once. This specimen consisted of CD4+ or CD8+ T cells sorted from blood, obtained in a trial of the OX40 agonist ivuxolimab. The receptor source for this set is an adult with an advanced solid tumor such as melanoma, head and neck, liver or kidney cancer.

The chain combines TRBV6-5 with TRBJ1-2; possibly TRBD1 for D (5 bases). The germline V gene encodes CDR1 MNHEY and CDR2 SVGAGI. V was clipped by 5 bases and J by 6 bases, with 10 bases between them. CDR3 size: 12 residues. The CDR3 DNA is TGTGCCAGCAGTCGGGGGACGGATGGCTACACCTTC. As protein: CASSRGTDGYTF.

The V call is TRBV5-1, the J call TRBJ2-3, with 9 bases matching TRBD1. The CDR3 runs to 15 residues. V shed 4 bases and J 3 bases; nucleotides not matched to a gene: 6. Germline CDR1 is SGHRS and CDR2 is YFSETQ. CDR3 in amino acids: CASSPQGAGTDTQYF. Written as DNA, the CDR3 is TGCGCCAGCAGCCCACAGGGGGCGGGAACAGATACGCAGTATTTT.

The chain couples TRBV13 to TRBJ2-5; D might be TRBD1 or TRBD2, each matching 5 bases. The V gene's germline CDR1 is PRHDT and CDR2 FYEKMQ (reference sequence). This CDR3 comprises 17 residues. The ends were cut back, 1 base at V and 5 bases at J, with 20 bases in the middle. The CDR3 DNA reads TGTGCCAGCAGCTTAGAAAGGGGAGACACCCCGGGCGAGACCCAGTACTTC. The encoded protein is CASSLERGDTPGETQYF.

This clone was counted once. The chain combines TRBV19 with TRBJ2-4, with a weak D call TRBD2 (5 bases). V lost 5 bases and J 7 bases, leaving 12 bases between the germline ends. The CDR3 is 13 residues long. In germline, CDR1 is LNHDA, CDR2 SQIVND (reference sequence). The CDR3 sequence: CASSSGDRNIQYF. CDR3 DNA: TGTGCCAGTAGTTCCGGGGATAGGAACATTCAGTACTTC.

J is TRBJ1-1 and V is TRBV7-2; D remains ambiguous. Trimming removed 3 bases from V and 10 bases from J, with 18 bases in between. Germline V CDR1 and CDR2: SGHTA, FQGNSA. CDR3 length: 14 residues. CDR3 nucleotide sequence: TGTGCCAGCAGCTTGGCGCCCCGGATAGTAGGAGCTTTCTTT. This codes for CASSLAPRIVGAFF.

V is TRBV5-6 and J is TRBJ1-2; 10 bases line up with TRBD1. Trimming removed 4 bases from V and 5 bases from J; junction bases left unmatched: 2. This CDR3 spans 13 amino acids. Germline V gene lookup returns CDR1 SGHDT and CDR2 YYEEEE. The CDR3 reads CASSKGQGYGYTF. The CDR3 nucleotides read TGTGCCAGCAGCAAGGGACAGGGGTATGGCTACACCTTC.

This chain links TRBV12-5 with TRBJ1-1, with D perhaps matching TRBD1 (6 bases). Trimming took 6 bases from V and 2 from J, leaving 13 bases between them. Germline V CDR1 and CDR2: LGHNT, FRNRAP. The CDR3 runs 14 residues. The CDR3 reads CASGYRAENTEAFF. The CDR3 region has the DNA TGTGCTAGTGGCTACAGGGCAGAAAACACTGAAGCTTTCTTT.

The chain is built from TRBV5-1 and TRBJ2-3, with TRBD2 matching 8 bases. This CDR3 is built from 18 residues. The junction had 16 bases not matched to a gene; V was cut back by 2 bases and J by 5 bases. Germline values: CDR1 SGHRS, CDR2 YFSETQ. DNA for the CDR3: TGCGCCAGCAGCTTCTCGGGGATGCGGGAGGCCCCGGGAGATACGCAGTATTTT. This gives the protein CASSFSGMREAPGDTQYF.

The genes are TRBV4-1 and TRBJ2-7, with D perhaps assigned TRBD1 or TRBD2 (5 bases each). The CDR3 has 14 amino acids. CDR1 MGHRA and CDR2 YSYEKL come from the germline V gene. Trimming took 5 bases from V and 7 from J, leaving 18 bases between them. The CDR3 region has the DNA TGCGCCAGCAGCACCCGGGACCAGAAGGAGGAGCAGTACTTC. This translates into CASSTRDQKEEQYF.

V gene TRBV6-5 combines with J gene TRBJ1-6; TRBD1 is a possible D gene (5 bases). Trimming shortened V by 6 bases and J by 7 bases, and 13 bases separated the two germline ends. Germline loops: CDR1 MNHEY, CDR2 SVGAGI. The CDR3 runs 14 residues. The CDR3 reads CASRTQGGNSPLHF. The CDR3 DNA is TGTGCCAGCAGAACCCAGGGTGGCAATTCACCCCTCCACTTT.

This rearrangement joins TRBV5-1 to TRBJ2-7; 7 positions match TRBD1. Germline values: CDR1 SGHRS, CDR2 YFSETQ. This CDR3 comprises 14 residues. The ends lost 4 bases at V and 3 bases at J; junction bases unmatched: 7. The CDR3 region is CASSPGQLGYEQYF. The CDR3 nucleotides read TGCGCCAGCAGCCCGGGACAGTTAGGCTACGAGCAGTACTTC.

The rearrangement uses TRBV5-4 and TRBJ1-6; 7 nucleotides match TRBD1. Germline assignment: CDR1 SGHNT and CDR2 YYREEE (reference sequence). This CDR3 region has 15 residues. With V trimmed by 4 bases and J by 6 bases, 7 bases remained unmatched. The CDR3 sequence: CASSPDRFPNSPLHF. Written as DNA, the CDR3 is TGTGCCAGCAGCCCGGACAGGTTCCCTAATTCACCCCTCCACTTT.

The V gene is TRBV28, the J gene TRBJ1-1; 9 nucleotides agree with TRBD1. The V segment lost 7 bases and the J segment 3 bases; nucleotides outside the gene matches: 6. The V gene's germline CDR1 is MDHEN and CDR2 SYDVKM. The CDR3 totals 14 residues. In DNA form, the CDR3 reads TGTGCCAGCACCAAGGGACAGGGTGACACTGAAGCTTTCTTT. Its translation: CASTKGQGDTEAFF. Drawing the rest from reference TRBV28 and TRBJ1-1, the complete variable domain is DVKVTQSSRYLVKRTGEKVFLECVQDMDHENMFWYRQDPGLGLRLIYFSYDVKMKEKGDIPEGYSVSREKKERFSLILESASTNQTSMYLCASTKGQGDTEAFFGQGTRLTVV.

This clone appeared a few times. The chain carries TRBV5-4 and TRBJ2-3; a possible D gene is TRBD1 (6 bases). In germline, CDR1 is SGHNT, CDR2 YYREEE (reference sequence). With 6 bases removed from V and 4 bases from J, the gap between germline ends came to 15 bases. The CDR3 loop spans 14 amino acids. CDR3 DNA: TGTGCCAGCACCCCGGGTCAGGGGTCAGATACGCAGTATTTT. Translated: CASTPGQGSDTQYF.

V and J are TRBV5-1 and TRBJ2-1, with 7 nucleotides matching TRBD2. The CDR3 has 14 amino acids. The V gene end was trimmed by 1 base and the J gene end by 3 bases; junction bases not matched to a gene: 1. The germline V gene encodes CDR1 SGHRS and CDR2 YFSETQ. The DNA of the CDR3 is TGCGCCAGCAGCTTGTCTAGCGGCTACAATGAGCAGTTCTTC. Protein sequence: CASSLSSGYNEQFF.

This rearrangement joins TRBV5-1 to TRBJ1-2; 12 nucleotides line up with TRBD1. Germline assignment: CDR1 SGHRS and CDR2 YFSETQ. V shed 4 bases and J 2 bases; nucleotides not matched to a gene: 6. CDR3 length equals 16 residues. CDR3 nucleotide sequence: TGCGCCAGCAGCGCGGGACAGGGGGCGCAAAACTATGGCTACACCTTC. Translated: CASSAGQGAQNYGYTF.

Written as DNA, the CDR3 is TGTGCCAGCAGTCTTCGGGGGTTGGCGACCCAGTACTTC. Protein product: CASSLRGLATQYF. J is TRBJ2-5 and V is TRBV28, with D tentatively TRBD2 (6 bases). V lost 5 bases to trimming and J lost 7 bases, with 14 bases between them. Germline values: CDR1 MDHEN, CDR2 SYDVKM. The CDR3 runs 13 residues. Looking up the rest from reference TRBV28 and TRBJ2-5 gives the full variable domain: DVKVTQSSRYLVKRTGEKVFLECVQDMDHENMFWYRQDPGLGLRLIYFSYDVKMKEKGDIPEGYSVSREKKERFSLILESASTNQTSMYLCASSLRGLATQYFGPGTRLLVL.

The chain has TRBV7-2 and TRBJ2-2; a weak D match, TRBD2 (6 bases). The CDR3 length is 15 residues. Deletions cut 3 bases from V and 0 bases from J, with 8 bases between. Germline CDR1 reads SGHTA; CDR2 reads FQGNSA. CDR3 protein: CASSLAGPNTGELFF. The CDR3 DNA is TGTGCCAGCAGCTTGGCGGGGCCGAACACCGGGGAGCTGTTTTTT.

The rearrangement joins TRBV2 to TRBJ2-7; 9 bases map to TRBD1. The J segment lost 3 bases and the V segment lost 4 bases, leaving 7 bases of the junction unmatched. CDR1 and CDR2 (germline): SNHLY, FYNNEI. CDR3 length equals 15 residues. The CDR3 DNA is TGTGCCAGCAGTGCCGGACAGGGGAGGAACTACGAGCAGTACTTC. Its protein is CASSAGQGRNYEQYF.

The rearrangement uses TRBV9 and TRBJ2-2; 7 bases fit TRBD1. Germline V lookup: CDR1 SGDLS, CDR2 YYNGEE. Losses at the gene ends were 0 bases for V and 4 bases for J; bases not matched to a gene: 9. This CDR3 contains 17 residues. The CDR3 loop is CASSVGTGTDTTGELFF. Here the CDR3 DNA reads TGTGCCAGCAGCGTAGGGACCGGGACAGATACCACCGGGGAGCTGTTTTTT.

The rearrangement uses TRBV10-3 and TRBJ2-5; 11 bases line up with TRBD2. The ends lost 6 bases at V and 0 bases at J; junction bases unmatched: 0. Germline assignment: CDR1 ENHRY and CDR2 SYGVKD. This CDR3 region has 14 residues. Here the CDR3 DNA reads TGTGCCATCAGGGGACTAGCGGACCAAGAGACCCAGTACTTC. Translated: CAIRGLADQETQYF.

The V and J genes are TRBV28 and TRBJ2-1; weak D call: TRBD2 (5 bases). The CDR3 spans 12 residues. The V gene's germline CDR1 is MDHEN and CDR2 SYDVKM. With 6 bases removed from V and 9 bases from J, the gap between germline ends came to 12 bases. CDR3 in amino acids: CASRSYAGEQFF. The CDR3 nucleotides are TGTGCCAGCAGGTCTTACGCGGGTGAGCAGTTCTTC.

CDR3 residues: CASSGLAGERSYNEQFF. CDR3 DNA: TGTGCCAGCTCTGGACTAGCGGGAGAAAGATCCTACAATGAGCAGTTCTTC. This chain links TRBV6-8 with TRBJ2-1, with TRBD2 matching 13 bases. The V gene's germline CDR1 is MNHGY and CDR2 SAAAGT. V shed 8 bases and J 1 base; nucleotides not matched to a gene: 8. The CDR3 runs to 17 residues.

This clone was seen a single time. The J gene is TRBJ2-2, the V gene TRBV7-9; TRBD2 matches 10 bases. Germline V lookup: CDR1 SEHNR, CDR2 FQNEAQ (reference sequence). Germline trimming cut 10 bases from V and 6 bases from J; bases unmatched to any gene: 5. The CDR3 contains 13 residues. CDR3: CATEAGGSGELFF. The CDR3 DNA reads TGTGCCACCGAAGCGGGAGGGTCCGGGGAGCTGTTTTTT.

The chain is built from TRBV6-6 and TRBJ1-1, with TRBD1 as a possible D gene (6 bases). Germline V gives CDR1 MNHNY, CDR2 SVGAGI (reference sequence). The length of the CDR3 is 16 residues. The germline V and J ends were trimmed by 0 bases and 11 bases, with 22 bases remaining between them. CDR3 region: CASSYSGYQGTPAAFF. For the CDR3, the DNA is TGTGCCAGCAGTTACTCGGGGTATCAGGGGACACCCGCGGCTTTCTTT.

The rearrangement links TRBV7-6 to TRBJ2-1, with TRBD2 identical over 12 bases. The germline gives CDR1 SGHVS, CDR2 FNYEAQ. V gave up 4 bases and J gave up 9 bases; unmatched junction bases: 10. The CDR3 loop spans 16 amino acids. The CDR3 DNA follows: TGTGCCAGCAGCTCACGAGGACTAGCGGGGAGTGGTGAGCAGTTCTTC. Protein: CASSSRGLAGSGEQFF.